What follows is one TCR beta chain and its context. TCRdb's copy holds only in-frame clones and misses some; the assay was immunoSEQ multiplex PCR. Of tens of thousands of clones in the sample, approximately 80% were seen once. These data belong to a study of blood T cell repertoires in COVID-19. Germline CDR1 reads SGHTS; CDR2 reads YDEGEE. CDR3 size: 13 residues. Trimming shortened V by 3 bases and J by 6 bases, and 13 bases separated the two germline ends. This TCR was sampled from a human donor in a cohort sampled during active or convalescent COVID-19. Sequencing was performed on peripheral blood. V gene TRBV5-8 combines with J gene TRBJ2-7; D perhaps matches TRBD1 (8 bases). The CDR3 DNA is TGTGCCAGCAGCTGGGGGGGGACAGGCGAGCAGTACTTC. Translation gives CASSWGGTGEQYF.